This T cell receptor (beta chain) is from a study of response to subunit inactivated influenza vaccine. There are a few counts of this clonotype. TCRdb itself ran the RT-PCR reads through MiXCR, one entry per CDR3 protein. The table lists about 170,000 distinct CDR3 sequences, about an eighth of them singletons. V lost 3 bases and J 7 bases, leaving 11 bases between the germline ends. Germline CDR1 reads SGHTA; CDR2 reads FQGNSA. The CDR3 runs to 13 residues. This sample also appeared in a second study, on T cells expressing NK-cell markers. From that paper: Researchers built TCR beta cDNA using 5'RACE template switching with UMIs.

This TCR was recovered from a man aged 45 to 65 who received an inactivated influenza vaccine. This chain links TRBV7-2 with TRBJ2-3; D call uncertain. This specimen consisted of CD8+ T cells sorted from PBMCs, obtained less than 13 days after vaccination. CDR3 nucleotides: TGTGCCAGCAGCTTTGAAATTCAGAATACGCAGTATTTT. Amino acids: CASSFEIQNTQYF.